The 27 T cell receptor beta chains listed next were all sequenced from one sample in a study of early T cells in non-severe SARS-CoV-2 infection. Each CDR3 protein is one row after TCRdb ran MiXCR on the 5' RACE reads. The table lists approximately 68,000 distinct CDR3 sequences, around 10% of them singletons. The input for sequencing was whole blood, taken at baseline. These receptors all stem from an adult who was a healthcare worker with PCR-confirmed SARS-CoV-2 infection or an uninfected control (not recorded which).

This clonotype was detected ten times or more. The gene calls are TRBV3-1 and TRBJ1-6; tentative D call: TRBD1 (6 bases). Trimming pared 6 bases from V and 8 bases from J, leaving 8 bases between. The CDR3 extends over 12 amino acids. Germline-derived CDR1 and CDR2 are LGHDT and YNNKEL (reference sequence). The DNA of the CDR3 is TGTGCCAGCAGTCGACAGGATTCACCCCTCCACTTT. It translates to CASSRQDSPLHF.

The CDR3 protein is CASSEERGGSYNEQFF. CDR3 nucleotide sequence: TGTGCCAGCAGTGAAGAACGCGGGGGCTCCTACAATGAGCAGTTCTTC. The V and J genes are TRBV6-1 and TRBJ2-1, with 7 bases that match TRBD2. The germline V gene encodes CDR1 MNHNS and CDR2 SASEGT. Trimming cost V 1 base and J 0 bases; bases outside gene matches: 3. The CDR3 runs to 16 residues.

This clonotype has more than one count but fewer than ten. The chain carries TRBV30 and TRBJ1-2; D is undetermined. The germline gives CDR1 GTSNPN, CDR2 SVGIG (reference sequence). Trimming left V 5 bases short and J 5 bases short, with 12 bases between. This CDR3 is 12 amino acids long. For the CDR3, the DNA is TGTGCCTGGTCGTTAGCAGAGTATGGCTACACCTTC. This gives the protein CAWSLAEYGYTF.

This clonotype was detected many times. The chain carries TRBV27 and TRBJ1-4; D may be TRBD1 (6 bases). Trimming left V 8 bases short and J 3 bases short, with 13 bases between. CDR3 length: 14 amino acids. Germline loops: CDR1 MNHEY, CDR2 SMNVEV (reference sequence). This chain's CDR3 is CASAWTASNEKLFF. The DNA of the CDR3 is TGTGCCAGCGCTTGGACAGCCTCTAATGAAAAACTGTTTTTT.

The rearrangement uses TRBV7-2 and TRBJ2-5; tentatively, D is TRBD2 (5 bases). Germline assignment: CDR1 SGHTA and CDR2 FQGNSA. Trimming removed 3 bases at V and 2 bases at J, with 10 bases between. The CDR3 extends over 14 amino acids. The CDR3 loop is CASSFGLTQETQYF. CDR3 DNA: TGTGCCAGCAGCTTCGGACTGACTCAAGAGACCCAGTACTTC. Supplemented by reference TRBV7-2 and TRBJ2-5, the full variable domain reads GAGVSQSPSNKVTEKGKDVELRCDPISGHTALYWYRQSLGQGLEFLIYFQGNSAPDKSGLPSDRFSAERTGGSVSTLTIQRTQQEDSAVYLCASSFGLTQETQYFGPGTRLLVL.

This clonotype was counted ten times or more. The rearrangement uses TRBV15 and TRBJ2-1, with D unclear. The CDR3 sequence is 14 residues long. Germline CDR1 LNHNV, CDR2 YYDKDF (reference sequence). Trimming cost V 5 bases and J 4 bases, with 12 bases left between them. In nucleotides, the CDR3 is TGTGCCACCAGCGTCCAGGTCGAGTACAATGAGCAGTTCTTC. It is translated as CATSVQVEYNEQFF.

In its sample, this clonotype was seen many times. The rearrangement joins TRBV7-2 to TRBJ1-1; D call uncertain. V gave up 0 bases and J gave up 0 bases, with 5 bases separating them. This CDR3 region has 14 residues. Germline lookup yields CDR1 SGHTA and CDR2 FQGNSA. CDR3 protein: CASSLAGMNTEAFF. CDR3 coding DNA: TGTGCCAGCAGCTTAGCGGGAATGAACACTGAAGCTTTCTTT.

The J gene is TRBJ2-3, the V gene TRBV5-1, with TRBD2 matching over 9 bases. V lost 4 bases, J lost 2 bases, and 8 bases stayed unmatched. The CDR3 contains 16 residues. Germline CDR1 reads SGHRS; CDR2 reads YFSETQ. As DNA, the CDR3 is TGCGCCAGCAGCCCCGGACTAGCGCGCTTCACAGATACGCAGTATTTT. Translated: CASSPGLARFTDTQYF.

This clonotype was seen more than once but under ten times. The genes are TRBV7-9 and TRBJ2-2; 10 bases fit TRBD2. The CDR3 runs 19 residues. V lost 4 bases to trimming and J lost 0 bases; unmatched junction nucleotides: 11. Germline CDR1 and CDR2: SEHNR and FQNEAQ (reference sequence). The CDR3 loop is CASSSEIAGLAANTGELFF. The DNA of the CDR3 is TGTGCCAGCAGCTCCGAAATCGCCGGACTAGCGGCGAACACCGGGGAGCTGTTTTTT.

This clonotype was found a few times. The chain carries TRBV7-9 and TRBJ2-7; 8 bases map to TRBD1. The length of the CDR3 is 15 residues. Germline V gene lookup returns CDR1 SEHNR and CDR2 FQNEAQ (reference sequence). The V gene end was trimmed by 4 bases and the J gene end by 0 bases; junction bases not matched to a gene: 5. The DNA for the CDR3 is TGTGCCAGCAGCTCCCCGGACAGGGACTCCTACGAGCAGTACTTC. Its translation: CASSSPDRDSYEQYF.

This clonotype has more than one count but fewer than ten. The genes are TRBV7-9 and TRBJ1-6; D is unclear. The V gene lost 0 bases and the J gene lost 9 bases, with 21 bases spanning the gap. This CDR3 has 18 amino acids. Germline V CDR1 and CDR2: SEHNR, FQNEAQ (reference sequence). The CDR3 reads CASSLARGSTQESSPLHF. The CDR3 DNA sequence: TGTGCCAGCAGCTTAGCGAGAGGGTCCACGCAGGAAAGTTCACCCCTCCACTTT.

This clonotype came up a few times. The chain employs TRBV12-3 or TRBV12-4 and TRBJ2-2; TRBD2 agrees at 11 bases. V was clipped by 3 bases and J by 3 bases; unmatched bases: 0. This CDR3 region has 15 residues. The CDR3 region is CASSLGLADTGELFF. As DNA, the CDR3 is TGTGCCAGCAGTTTGGGACTAGCGGACACCGGGGAGCTGTTTTTT.

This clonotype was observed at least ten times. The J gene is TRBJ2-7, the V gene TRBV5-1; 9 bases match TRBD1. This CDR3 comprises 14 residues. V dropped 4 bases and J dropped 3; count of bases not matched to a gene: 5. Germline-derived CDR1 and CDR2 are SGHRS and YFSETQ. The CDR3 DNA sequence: TGCGCCAGCAGCCCGGGACAGGGAGTCTACGAGCAGTACTTC. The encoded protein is CASSPGQGVYEQYF.

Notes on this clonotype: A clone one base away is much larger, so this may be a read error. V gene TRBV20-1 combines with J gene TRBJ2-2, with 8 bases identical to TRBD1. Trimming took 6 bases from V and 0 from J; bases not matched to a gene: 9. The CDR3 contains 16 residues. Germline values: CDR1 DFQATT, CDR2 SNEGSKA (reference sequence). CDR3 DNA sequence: TGCAGTGCCACGGACAGGGTAGGCGCGAACACCGGGGAGCTGTTTTTT. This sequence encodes CSATDRVGANTGELFF.

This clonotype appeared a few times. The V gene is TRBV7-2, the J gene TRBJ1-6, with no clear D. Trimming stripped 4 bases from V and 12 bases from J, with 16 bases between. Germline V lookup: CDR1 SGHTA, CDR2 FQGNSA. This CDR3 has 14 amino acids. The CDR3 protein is CASSSDLIGGPLHF. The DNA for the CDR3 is TGTGCCAGCAGCTCGGACCTGATCGGTGGACCCCTCCACTTT.

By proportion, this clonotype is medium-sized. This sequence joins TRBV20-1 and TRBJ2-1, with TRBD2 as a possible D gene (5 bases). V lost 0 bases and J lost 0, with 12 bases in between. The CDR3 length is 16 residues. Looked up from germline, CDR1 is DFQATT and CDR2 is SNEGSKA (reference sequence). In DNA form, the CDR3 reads TGCAGTGCTAGAGAGTCTAGCACGAGCTCCTACAATGAGCAGTTCTTC. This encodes CSARESSTSSYNEQFF.

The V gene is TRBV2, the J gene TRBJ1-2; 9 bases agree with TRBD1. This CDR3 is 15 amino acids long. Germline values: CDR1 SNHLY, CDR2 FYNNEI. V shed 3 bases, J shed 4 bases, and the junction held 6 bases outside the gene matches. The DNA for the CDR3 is TGTGCCAGCAGTGAGGACAGGGGACTTATCTATGGCTACACCTTC. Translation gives CASSEDRGLIYGYTF.

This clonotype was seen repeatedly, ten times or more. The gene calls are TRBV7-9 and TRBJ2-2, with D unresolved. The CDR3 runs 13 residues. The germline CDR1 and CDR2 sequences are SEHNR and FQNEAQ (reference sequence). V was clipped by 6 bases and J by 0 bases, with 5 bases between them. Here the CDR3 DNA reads TGTGCCAGCAGTACCGCGAACACCGGGGAGCTGTTTTTT. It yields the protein CASSTANTGELFF.

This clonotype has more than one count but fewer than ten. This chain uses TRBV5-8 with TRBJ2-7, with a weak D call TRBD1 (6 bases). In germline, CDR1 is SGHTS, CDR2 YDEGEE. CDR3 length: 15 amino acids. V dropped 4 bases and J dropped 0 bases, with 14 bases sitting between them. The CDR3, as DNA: TGTGCCAGCAGCCCCCAGGGGCTTCACTCCTACGAGCAGTACTTC. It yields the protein CASSPQGLHSYEQYF.

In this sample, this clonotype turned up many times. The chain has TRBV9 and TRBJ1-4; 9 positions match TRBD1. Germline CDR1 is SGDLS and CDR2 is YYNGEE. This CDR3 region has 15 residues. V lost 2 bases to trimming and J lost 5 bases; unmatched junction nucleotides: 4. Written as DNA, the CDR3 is TGTGCCAGCAGCGTGGGACAGGGCCAAAATGAAAAACTGTTTTTT. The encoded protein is CASSVGQGQNEKLFF. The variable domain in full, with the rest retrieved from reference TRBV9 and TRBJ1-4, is DSGVTQTPKHLITATGQRVTLRCSPRSGDLSVYWYQQSLDQGLQFLIQYYNGEERAKGNILERFSAQQFPDLHSELNLSSLELGDSALYFCASSVGQGQNEKLFFGSGTQLSVL.

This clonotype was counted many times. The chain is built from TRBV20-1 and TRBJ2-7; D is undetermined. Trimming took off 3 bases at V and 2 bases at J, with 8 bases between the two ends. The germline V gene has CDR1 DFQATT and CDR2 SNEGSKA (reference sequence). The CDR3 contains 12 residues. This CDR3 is CSARNPPYEQYF. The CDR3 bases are TGCAGTGCTAGGAATCCCCCCTACGAGCAGTACTTC.

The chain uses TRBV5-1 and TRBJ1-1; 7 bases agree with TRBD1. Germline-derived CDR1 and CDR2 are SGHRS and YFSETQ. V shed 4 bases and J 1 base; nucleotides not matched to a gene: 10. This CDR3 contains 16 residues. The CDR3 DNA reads TGCGCCAGCAGCCCCCGACAGGGAGGAGGGAACACTGAAGCTTTCTTT. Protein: CASSPRQGGGNTEAFF.

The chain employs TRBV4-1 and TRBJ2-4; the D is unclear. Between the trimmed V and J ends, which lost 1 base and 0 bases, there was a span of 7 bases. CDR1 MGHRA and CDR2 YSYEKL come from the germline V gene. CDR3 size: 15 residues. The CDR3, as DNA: TGCGCCAGCAGCCAAGTTGGTCTAGCCAAAAACATTCAGTACTTC. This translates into CASSQVGLAKNIQYF.

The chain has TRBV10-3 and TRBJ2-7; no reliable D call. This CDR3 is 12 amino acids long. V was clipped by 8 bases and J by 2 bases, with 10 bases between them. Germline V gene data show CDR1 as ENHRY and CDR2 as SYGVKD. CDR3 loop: CAIAETPYEQYF. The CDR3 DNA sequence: TGTGCCATCGCGGAGACTCCCTACGAGCAGTACTTC.

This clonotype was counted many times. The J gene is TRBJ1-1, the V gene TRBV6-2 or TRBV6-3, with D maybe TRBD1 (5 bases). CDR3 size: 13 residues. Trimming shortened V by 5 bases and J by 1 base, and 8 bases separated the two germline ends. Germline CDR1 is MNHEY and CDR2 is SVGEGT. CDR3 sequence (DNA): TGTGCCAGCAGTCCCCAGGGGAACACTGAAGCTTTCTTT. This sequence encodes CASSPQGNTEAFF.

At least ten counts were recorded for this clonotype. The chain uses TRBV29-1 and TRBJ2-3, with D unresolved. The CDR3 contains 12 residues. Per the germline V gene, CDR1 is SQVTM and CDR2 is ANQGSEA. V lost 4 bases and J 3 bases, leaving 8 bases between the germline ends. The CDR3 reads CSVGITTDTQYF. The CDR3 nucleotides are TGCAGCGTTGGCATTACAACAGATACGCAGTATTTT.

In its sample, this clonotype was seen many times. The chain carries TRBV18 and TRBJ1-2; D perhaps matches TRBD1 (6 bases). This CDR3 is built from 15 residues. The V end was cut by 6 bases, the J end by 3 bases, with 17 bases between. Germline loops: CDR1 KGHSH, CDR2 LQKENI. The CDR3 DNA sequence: TGTGCCAGCTCCCGGGACACCCGCGTCGACTATGGCTACACCTTC. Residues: CASSRDTRVDYGYTF. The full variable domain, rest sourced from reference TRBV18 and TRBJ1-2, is NAGVMQNPRHLVRRRGQEARLRCSPMKGHSHVYWYRQLPEEGLKFMVYLQKENIIDESGMPKERFSAEFPKEGPSILRIQQVVRGDSAAYFCASSRDTRVDYGYTFGSGTRLTVV.